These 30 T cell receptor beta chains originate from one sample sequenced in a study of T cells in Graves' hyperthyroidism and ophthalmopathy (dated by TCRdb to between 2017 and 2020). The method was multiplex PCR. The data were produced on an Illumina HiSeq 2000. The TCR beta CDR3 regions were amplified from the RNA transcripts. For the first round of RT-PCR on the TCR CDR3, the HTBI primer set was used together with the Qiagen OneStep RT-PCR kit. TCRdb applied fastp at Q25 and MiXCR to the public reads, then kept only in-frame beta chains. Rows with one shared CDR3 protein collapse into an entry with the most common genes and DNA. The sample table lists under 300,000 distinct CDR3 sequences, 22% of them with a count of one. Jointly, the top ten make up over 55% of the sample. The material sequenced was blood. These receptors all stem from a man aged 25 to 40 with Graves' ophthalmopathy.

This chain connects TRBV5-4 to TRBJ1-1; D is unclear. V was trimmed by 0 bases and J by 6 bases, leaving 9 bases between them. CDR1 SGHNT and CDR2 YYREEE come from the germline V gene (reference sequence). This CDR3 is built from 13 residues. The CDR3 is CASSLGGKAEAFF. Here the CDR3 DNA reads TGTGCCAGCAGCTTGGGGGGAAAGGCTGAAGCTTTCTTT. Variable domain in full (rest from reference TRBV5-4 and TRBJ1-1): ETGVTQSPTHLIKTRGQQVTLRCSSQSGHNTVSWYQQALGQGPQFIFQYYREEENGRGNFPPRFSGLQFPNYSSELNVNALELDDSALYLCASSLGGKAEAFFGQGTRLTVV.

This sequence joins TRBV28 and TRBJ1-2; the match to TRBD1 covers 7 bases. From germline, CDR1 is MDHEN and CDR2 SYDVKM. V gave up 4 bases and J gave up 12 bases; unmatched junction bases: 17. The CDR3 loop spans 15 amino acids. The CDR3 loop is CASSSYSKDRRRDTF. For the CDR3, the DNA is TGTGCCAGCAGTTCTTACAGTAAGGACAGGAGGCGTGACACCTTC.

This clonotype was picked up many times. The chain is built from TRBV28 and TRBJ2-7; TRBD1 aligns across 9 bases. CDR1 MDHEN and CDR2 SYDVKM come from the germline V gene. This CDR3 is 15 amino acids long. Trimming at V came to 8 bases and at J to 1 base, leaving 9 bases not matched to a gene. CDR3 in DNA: TGTGCCAGCTCAGGGGGGGACAGGGCTTCCTACGAGCAGTACTTC. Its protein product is CASSGGDRASYEQYF. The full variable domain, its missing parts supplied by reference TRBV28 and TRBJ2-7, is DVKVTQSSRYLVKRTGEKVFLECVQDMDHENMFWYRQDPGLGLRLIYFSYDVKMKEKGDIPEGYSVSREKKERFSLILESASTNQTSMYLCASSGGDRASYEQYFGPGTRLTVT.

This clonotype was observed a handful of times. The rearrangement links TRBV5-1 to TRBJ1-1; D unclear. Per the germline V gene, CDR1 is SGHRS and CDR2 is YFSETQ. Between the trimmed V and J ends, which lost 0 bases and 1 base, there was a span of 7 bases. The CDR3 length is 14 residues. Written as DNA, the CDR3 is TGCGCCAGCAGCTTGGCGCAGGCGAACACTGAAGCTTTCTTT. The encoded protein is CASSLAQANTEAFF.

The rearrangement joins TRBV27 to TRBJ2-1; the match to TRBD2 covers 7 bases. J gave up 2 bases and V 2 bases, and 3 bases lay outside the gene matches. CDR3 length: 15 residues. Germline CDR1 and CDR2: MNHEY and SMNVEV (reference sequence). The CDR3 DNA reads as TGTGCCAGCAGTTTAAGGAGCGGGGCCTACAATGAGCAGTTCTTC. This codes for CASSLRSGAYNEQFF.

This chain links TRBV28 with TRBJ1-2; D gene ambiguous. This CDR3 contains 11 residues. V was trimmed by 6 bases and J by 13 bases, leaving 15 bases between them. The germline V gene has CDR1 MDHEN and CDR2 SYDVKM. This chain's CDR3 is CASSPKILLTF. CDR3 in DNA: TGTGCCAGCAGCCCAAAGATTCTACTCACCTTC.

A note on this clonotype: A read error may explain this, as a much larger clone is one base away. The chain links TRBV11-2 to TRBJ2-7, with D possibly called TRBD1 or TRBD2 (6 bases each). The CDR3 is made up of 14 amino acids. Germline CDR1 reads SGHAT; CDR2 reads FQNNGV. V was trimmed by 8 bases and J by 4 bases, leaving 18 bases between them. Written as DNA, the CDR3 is TGTGCCAGCGGCCGGGGGCCTCTACAGTACGAGCAGTACTTC. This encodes CASGRGPLQYEQYF.

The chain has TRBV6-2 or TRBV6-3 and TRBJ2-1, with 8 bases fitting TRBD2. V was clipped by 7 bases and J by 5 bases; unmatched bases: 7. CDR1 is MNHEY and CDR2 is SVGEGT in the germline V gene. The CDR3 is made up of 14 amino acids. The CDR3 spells CASKIVAGNNEQFF. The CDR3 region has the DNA TGTGCCAGCAAAATCGTAGCGGGAAACAATGAGCAGTTCTTC.

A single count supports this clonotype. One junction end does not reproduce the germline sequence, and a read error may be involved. The CDR3 reads CASSTGRRTSGRANYNERFF. CDR3 DNA: TGTGCCAGTAGTACCGGGAGGAGGACTAGCGGGAGGGCCAACTACAATGAGCGGTTCTTC. The chain joins TRBV19 to TRBJ2-1; 15 bases match TRBD2. This CDR3 has 20 amino acids. Looked up from germline, CDR1 is LNHDA and CDR2 is SQIVND (reference sequence).

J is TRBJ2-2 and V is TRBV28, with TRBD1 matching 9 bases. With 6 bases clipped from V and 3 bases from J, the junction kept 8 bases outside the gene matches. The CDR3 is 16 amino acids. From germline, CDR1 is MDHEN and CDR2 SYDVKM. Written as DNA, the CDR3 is TGTGCCAGCAGAGTGGGACAGGGAGTGTACACCGGGGAGCTGTTTTTT. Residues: CASRVGQGVYTGELFF.

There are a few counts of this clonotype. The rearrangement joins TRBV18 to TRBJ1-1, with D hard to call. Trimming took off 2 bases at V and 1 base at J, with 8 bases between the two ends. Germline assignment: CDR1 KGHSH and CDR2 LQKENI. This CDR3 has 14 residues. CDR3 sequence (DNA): TGTGCCAGCTCACCAAACTCGGAGAACACTGAAGCTTTCTTT. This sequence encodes CASSPNSENTEAFF.

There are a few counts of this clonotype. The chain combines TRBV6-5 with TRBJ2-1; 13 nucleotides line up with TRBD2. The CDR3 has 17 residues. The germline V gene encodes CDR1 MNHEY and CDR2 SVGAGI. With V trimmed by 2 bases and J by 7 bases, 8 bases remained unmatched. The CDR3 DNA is TGTGCCAGCAGTTACGCCAGGACTAGCGGGAGTAGGAATGAGCAGTTCTTC. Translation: CASSYARTSGSRNEQFF.

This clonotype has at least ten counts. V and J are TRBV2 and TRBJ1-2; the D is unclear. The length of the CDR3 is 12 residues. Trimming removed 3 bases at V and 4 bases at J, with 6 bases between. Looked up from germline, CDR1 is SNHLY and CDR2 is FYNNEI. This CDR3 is CASSETSYGYTF. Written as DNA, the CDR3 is TGTGCCAGCAGTGAGACAAGCTATGGCTACACCTTC.

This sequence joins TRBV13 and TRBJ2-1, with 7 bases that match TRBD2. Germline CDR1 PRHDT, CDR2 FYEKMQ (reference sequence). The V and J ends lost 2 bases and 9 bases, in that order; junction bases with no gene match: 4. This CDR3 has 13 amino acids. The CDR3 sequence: CASSLLREAEQFF. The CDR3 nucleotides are TGTGCCAGCAGCTTACTACGGGAGGCTGAGCAGTTCTTC.

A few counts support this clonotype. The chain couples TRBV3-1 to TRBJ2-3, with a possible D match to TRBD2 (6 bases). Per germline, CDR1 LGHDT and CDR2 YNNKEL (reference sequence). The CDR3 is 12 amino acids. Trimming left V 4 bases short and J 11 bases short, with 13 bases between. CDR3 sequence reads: CASSPVRGLQYF. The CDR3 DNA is TGTGCCAGCAGCCCGGTTCGGGGGTTGCAGTATTTT.

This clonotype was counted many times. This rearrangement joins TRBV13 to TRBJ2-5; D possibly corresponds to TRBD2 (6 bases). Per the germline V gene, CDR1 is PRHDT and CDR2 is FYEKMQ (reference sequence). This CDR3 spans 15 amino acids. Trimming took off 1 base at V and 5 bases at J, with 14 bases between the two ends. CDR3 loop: CASSLDGRVKETQYF. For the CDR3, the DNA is TGTGCCAGCAGCTTAGACGGGAGAGTCAAGGAGACCCAGTACTTC.

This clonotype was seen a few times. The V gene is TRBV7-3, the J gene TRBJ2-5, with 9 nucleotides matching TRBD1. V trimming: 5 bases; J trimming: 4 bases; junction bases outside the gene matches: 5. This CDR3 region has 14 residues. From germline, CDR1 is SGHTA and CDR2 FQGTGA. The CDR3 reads CASSPTGQGETQYF. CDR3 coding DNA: TGTGCCAGCAGCCCGACGGGACAGGGAGAGACCCAGTACTTC.

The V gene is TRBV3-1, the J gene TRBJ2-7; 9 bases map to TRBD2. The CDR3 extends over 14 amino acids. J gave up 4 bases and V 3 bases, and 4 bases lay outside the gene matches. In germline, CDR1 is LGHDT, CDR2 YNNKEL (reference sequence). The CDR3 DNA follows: TGTGCCAGCAGCCACCCGGGACTAGCATACGAGCAGTACTTC. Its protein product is CASSHPGLAYEQYF.

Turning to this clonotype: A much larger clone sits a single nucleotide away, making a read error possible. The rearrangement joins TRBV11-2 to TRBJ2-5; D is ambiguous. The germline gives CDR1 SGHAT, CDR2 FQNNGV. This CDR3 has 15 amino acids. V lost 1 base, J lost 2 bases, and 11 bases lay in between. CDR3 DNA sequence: TGTGCCAGCAGCTTAGTCCCGGGCAGACAAGAGACCCAGTACTTC. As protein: CASSLVPGRQETQYF. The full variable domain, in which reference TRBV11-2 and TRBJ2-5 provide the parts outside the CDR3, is EAGVAQSPRYKIIEKRQSVAFWCNPISGHATLYWYQQILGQGPKLLIQFQNNGVVDDSQLPKDRFSAERLKGVDSTLKIQPAKLEDSAVYLCASSLVPGRQETQYFGPGTRLLVL.

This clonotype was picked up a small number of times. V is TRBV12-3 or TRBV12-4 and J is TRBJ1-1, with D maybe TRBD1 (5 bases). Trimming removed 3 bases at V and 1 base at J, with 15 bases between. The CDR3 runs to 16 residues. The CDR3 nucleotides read TGTGCCAGCAGTTTCCCCTGGGGGGGTTCGAACACTGAAGCTTTCTTT. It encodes CASSFPWGGSNTEAFF.

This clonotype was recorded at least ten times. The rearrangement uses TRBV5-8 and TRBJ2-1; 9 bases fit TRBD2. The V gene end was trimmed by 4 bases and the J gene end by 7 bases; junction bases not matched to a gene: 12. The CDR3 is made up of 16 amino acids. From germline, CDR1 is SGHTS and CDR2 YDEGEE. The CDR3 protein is CASSEGTSKLQNEQFF. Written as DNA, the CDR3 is TGTGCCAGCAGCGAGGGGACTAGCAAACTCCAAAATGAGCAGTTCTTC.

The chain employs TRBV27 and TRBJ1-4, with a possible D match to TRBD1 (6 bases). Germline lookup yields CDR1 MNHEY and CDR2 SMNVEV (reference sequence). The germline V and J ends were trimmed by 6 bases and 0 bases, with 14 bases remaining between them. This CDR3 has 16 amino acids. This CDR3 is CASRVTGSATNEKLFF. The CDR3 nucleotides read TGTGCCAGCAGGGTAACAGGGTCGGCAACTAATGAAAAACTGTTTTTT. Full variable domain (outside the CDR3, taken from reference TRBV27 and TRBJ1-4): EAQVTQNPRYLITVTGKKLTVTCSQNMNHEYMSWYRQDPGLGLRQIYYSMNVEVTDKGDVPEGYKVSRKEKRNFPLILESPSPNQTSLYFCASRVTGSATNEKLFFGSGTQLSVL.

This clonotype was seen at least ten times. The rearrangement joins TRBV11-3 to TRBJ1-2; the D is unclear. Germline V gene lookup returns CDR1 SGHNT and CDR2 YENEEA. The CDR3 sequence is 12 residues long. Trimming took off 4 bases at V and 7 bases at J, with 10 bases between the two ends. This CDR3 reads CASSSNMGGYTF. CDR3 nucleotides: TGTGCCAGCAGCTCCAACATGGGTGGCTACACCTTC.

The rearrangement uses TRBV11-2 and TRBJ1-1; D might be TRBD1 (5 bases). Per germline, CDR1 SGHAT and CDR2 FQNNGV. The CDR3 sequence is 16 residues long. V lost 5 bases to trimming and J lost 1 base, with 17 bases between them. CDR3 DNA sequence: TGTGCCAGCAGCCAAGGGGTTGGGCAGGGGAACACTGAAGCTTTCTTT. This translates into CASSQGVGQGNTEAFF.

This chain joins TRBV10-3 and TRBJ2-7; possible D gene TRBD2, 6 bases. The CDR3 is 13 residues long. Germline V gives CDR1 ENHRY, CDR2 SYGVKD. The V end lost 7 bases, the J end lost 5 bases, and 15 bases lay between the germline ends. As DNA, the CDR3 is TGTGCCATCAAAGGAACTAGCACCCACGAGCAGTACTTC. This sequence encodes CAIKGTSTHEQYF.

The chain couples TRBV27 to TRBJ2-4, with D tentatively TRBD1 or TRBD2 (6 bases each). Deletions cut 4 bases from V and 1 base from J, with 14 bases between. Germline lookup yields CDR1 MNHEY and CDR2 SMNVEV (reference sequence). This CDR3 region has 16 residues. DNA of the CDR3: TGTGCCAGCAGTTCCATCCAAGGGGGGGCCAAAAACATTCAGTACTTC. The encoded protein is CASSSIQGGAKNIQYF.

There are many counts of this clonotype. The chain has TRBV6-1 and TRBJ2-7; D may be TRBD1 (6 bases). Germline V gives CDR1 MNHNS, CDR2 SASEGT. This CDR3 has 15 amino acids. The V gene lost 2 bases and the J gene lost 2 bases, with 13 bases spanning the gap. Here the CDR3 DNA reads TGTGCCAGCAGTGAAAGCAGGACAGCTACCTACGAGCAGTACTTC. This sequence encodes CASSESRTATYEQYF.

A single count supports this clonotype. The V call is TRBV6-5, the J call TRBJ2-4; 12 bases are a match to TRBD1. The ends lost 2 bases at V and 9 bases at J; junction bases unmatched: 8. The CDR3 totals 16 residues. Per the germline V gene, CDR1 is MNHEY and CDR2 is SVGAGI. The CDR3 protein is CASSYAVGQGASIQYF. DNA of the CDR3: TGTGCCAGCAGTTACGCGGTGGGACAGGGGGCTAGCATTCAGTACTTC.

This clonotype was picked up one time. This CDR3 is CASRPWGEGNQPQHF. The CDR3, as DNA: TGTGCCAGCAGACCGTGGGGGGAAGGCAATCAGCCCCAGCATTTT. V is TRBV28 and J is TRBJ1-5; D is perhaps TRBD1 (5 bases). This CDR3 is 15 amino acids long. Germline CDR1 MDHEN, CDR2 SYDVKM. V was clipped by 6 bases and J by 2 bases, with 14 bases between them.

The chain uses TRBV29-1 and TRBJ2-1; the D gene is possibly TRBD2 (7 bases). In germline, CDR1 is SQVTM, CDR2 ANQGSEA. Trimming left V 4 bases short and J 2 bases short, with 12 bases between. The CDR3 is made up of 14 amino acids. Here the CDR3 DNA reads TGCAGCGTTGGATCGGGGGGCGCCTACAATGAGCAGTTCTTC. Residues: CSVGSGGAYNEQFF.